What follows are 29 T cell receptor beta chains derived from one specimen sequenced in a study of T cells in Graves' hyperthyroidism and ophthalmopathy. TCR beta CDR3 regions were amplified from RNA. The primer set for the first-round RT-PCR of the TCR CDR3 was HTBI. TCRdb reprocessed the multiplex PCR reads with MiXCR, giving one entry per CDR3 protein. The sample records around 450,000 distinct CDR3 sequences, roughly 14% being singletons. Specimen: blood. All receptors come from a woman younger than 35 with Graves' hyperthyroidism.

This clonotype was seen more than once but under ten times. The chain combines TRBV3-1 with TRBJ2-7; 14 bases line up with TRBD2. The V segment lost 4 bases and the J segment 2 bases; nucleotides outside the gene matches: 7. The CDR3 is 17 residues long. Germline V gene sequence: CDR1 LGHDT, CDR2 YNNKEL (reference sequence). CDR3 loop: CASSRGTSGGKTYEQYF. DNA for the CDR3: TGTGCCAGCAGCCGAGGGACTAGCGGGGGCAAAACCTACGAGCAGTACTTC.

At least ten counts were recorded for this clonotype. The V and J genes are TRBV19 and TRBJ1-6; D is perhaps TRBD1 (6 bases). V lost 0 bases, J lost 10 bases, and 19 bases lay in between. From germline, CDR1 is LNHDA and CDR2 SQIVND (reference sequence). This CDR3 contains 17 residues. CDR3 loop: CASSIDLQGLSRSPLHF. CDR3 nucleotides: TGTGCCAGTAGTATAGACCTACAGGGACTGTCGAGGTCACCCCTCCACTTT.

The V and J genes are TRBV12-3 or TRBV12-4 and TRBJ2-3, with TRBD1 identical over 9 bases. This CDR3 is built from 15 residues. V lost 8 bases to trimming and J lost 1 base; unmatched junction nucleotides: 7. CDR3 sequence: CASSRHRGRTDTQYF. The CDR3 DNA is TGTGCCAGCTCCCGGCACAGGGGGCGCACAGATACGCAGTATTTT.

This sequence joins TRBV6-1 and TRBJ1-4, with D unclear. Germline V lookup: CDR1 MNHNS, CDR2 SASEGT. The CDR3 consists of 13 residues. The V end was cut by 0 bases, the J end by 16 bases, with 15 bases between. CDR3 coding DNA: TGTGCCAGCAGTGAAGCACGGGGAAGAAAATGGTTTTTT. As protein: CASSEARGRKWFF.

This clonotype was detected ten times or more. The chain is built from TRBV19 and TRBJ2-7; 11 bases are shared with TRBD2. V was pared by 3 bases and J by 4 bases, with 11 bases of the junction left unmatched. The CDR3 spans 17 residues. Looked up from germline, CDR1 is LNHDA and CDR2 is SQIVND (reference sequence). The CDR3 DNA reads TGTGCCAGTAGTATTATCCGTTCCGGGACTAGCGGATACGAGCAGTACTTC. Protein sequence: CASSIIRSGTSGYEQYF.

This clonotype was counted ten times or more. The DNA of the CDR3 is TGTGCCAGCAGTCCTTACAGGGGTCGAGACTATGGCTACACCTTC. This encodes CASSPYRGRDYGYTF. The chain recombines TRBV6-2 or TRBV6-3 with TRBJ1-2; the match to TRBD1 covers 7 bases. This CDR3 contains 15 residues. Unmatched junction bases numbered 9, after V lost 5 bases and J lost 3 bases. Germline values: CDR1 MNHEY, CDR2 SVGEGT.

This clonotype appeared many times. The gene calls are TRBV30 and TRBJ1-6; D unclear. CDR1 GTSNPN and CDR2 SVGIG come from the germline V gene (reference sequence). V lost 6 bases, J lost 4 bases, and 10 bases lay in between. The CDR3 has 13 residues. CDR3 protein: CACRGEYNSPLHF. In nucleotides, the CDR3 is TGTGCCTGCCGCGGGGAATATAATTCACCCCTCCACTTT.

Many counts were recorded for this clonotype. The V gene is TRBV3-1, the J gene TRBJ2-5; D not certain. With 2 bases removed from V and 4 bases from J, the gap between germline ends came to 5 bases. Germline loops: CDR1 LGHDT, CDR2 YNNKEL (reference sequence). This CDR3 region has 12 residues. The CDR3 DNA is TGTGCCAGCAGCCAAAACTTAGAGACCCAGTACTTC. Translated: CASSQNLETQYF.

This clonotype was observed many times. V is TRBV30 and J is TRBJ1-1; 7 bases are a match to TRBD1. Unmatched junction bases numbered 6, after V lost 4 bases and J lost 10 bases. The CDR3 consists of 11 residues. Germline V CDR1 and CDR2: GTSNPN, SVGIG (reference sequence). The CDR3 protein is CAWTPGGRAFF. The CDR3 bases are TGTGCCTGGACCCCAGGGGGGCGAGCTTTCTTT. The entire variable domain, with the rest obtained from reference TRBV30 and TRBJ1-1, is as follows: SQTIHQWPATLVQPVGSPLSLECTVEGTSNPNLYWYRQAAGRGLQLLFYSVGIGQISSEVPQNLSASRPQDRQFILSSKKLLLSDSGFYLCAWTPGGRAFFGQGTRLTVV.

This clonotype was found many times. The V gene is TRBV20-1, the J gene TRBJ1-4; D perhaps matches TRBD1 (5 bases). Trimming left V 1 base short and J 5 bases short, with 17 bases between. This CDR3 is built from 16 residues. Germline lookup yields CDR1 DFQATT and CDR2 SNEGSKA (reference sequence). DNA for the CDR3: TGCAGTGCTAGAGCCCGGGACCCAAAGGGGAATGAAAAACTGTTTTTT. Its translation: CSARARDPKGNEKLFF.

This clonotype was counted ten times or more. The chain carries TRBV12-5 and TRBJ2-1; no clear D gene. The CDR3 loop spans 10 amino acids. Between the trimmed V and J ends, which lost 5 bases and 13 bases, there was a span of 9 bases. In germline, CDR1 is LGHNT, CDR2 FRNRAP. The CDR3 DNA is TGTGCTAGTGGTCCCCGTTTCCAGTTCTTC. It codes for CASGPRFQFF.

This clonotype was observed many times. The V call is TRBV7-8, the J call TRBJ1-6; 10 positions match TRBD1. Trimming at V came to 2 bases and at J to 10 bases, leaving 5 bases not matched to a gene. Germline assignment: CDR1 SGHVS and CDR2 FQNEAQ. The CDR3 spans 15 residues. CDR3 DNA sequence: TGTGCCAGCAGCTTATCGCGGACAGGGGGATCACCCCTCCACTTT. Translated: CASSLSRTGGSPLHF.

This clonotype was detected many times. J is TRBJ2-7 and V is TRBV28; 8 bases are shared with TRBD2. CDR1 is MDHEN, CDR2 SYDVKM, per germline. The V gene end was trimmed by 3 bases and the J gene end by 2 bases; junction bases not matched to a gene: 9. The CDR3 contains 16 residues. The CDR3 DNA is TGTGCCAGCAGTTTCCTCACTAGCGGCCCTACCTACGAGCAGTACTTC. The encoded protein is CASSFLTSGPTYEQYF.

The rearrangement uses TRBV7-3 and TRBJ2-3, with TRBD2 as a possible D gene (6 bases). Germline V lookup: CDR1 SGHTA, CDR2 FQGTGA. The CDR3 sequence is 16 residues long. Trimming took 4 bases from V and 0 from J, leaving 14 bases between them. For the CDR3, the DNA is TGTGCCAGCAGCTCGGCCGCTAGCGAGAGCACAGATACGCAGTATTTT. The encoded protein is CASSSAASESTDTQYF.

In this sample, this clonotype turned up a few times. This chain links TRBV11-2 with TRBJ1-2; a weak D match, TRBD1 (6 bases). V dropped 7 bases and J dropped 7 bases, with 19 bases sitting between them. CDR3 length: 14 residues. CDR1 and CDR2 from the germline V gene are SGHAT and FQNNGV. For the CDR3, the DNA is TGTGCCAGCACCCATTCTAGGGGGGGCGGTGGCTACACCTTC. It specifies CASTHSRGGGGYTF.

This clonotype occurred many times. The chain has TRBV24-1 and TRBJ2-3, with 10 bases lining up with TRBD1. V shed 5 bases and J 4 bases; nucleotides not matched to a gene: 2. Germline V gives CDR1 KGHDR, CDR2 SFDVKD. This CDR3 comprises 14 residues. The DNA for the CDR3 is TGTGCCACCAGTGGAGGACAGGGGGCAGATACGCAGTATTTT. Translating gives CATSGGQGADTQYF.

This clonotype was observed many times. The genes are TRBV7-2 and TRBJ2-3, with D perhaps TRBD1 (6 bases). V was trimmed by 9 bases and J by 1 base, leaving 17 bases between them. The germline CDR1 and CDR2 sequences are SGHTA and FQGNSA. The CDR3 runs to 15 residues. Written as DNA, the CDR3 is TGTGCCAGTCAGCGTGGGGGCTTAGGCACAGATACGCAGTATTTT. Translation: CASQRGGLGTDTQYF.

This clonotype came up a few times. The V gene is TRBV20-1, the J gene TRBJ2-2; 15 bases align to TRBD2. The CDR3 is 15 residues long. V was clipped by 5 bases and J by 4 bases; unmatched bases: 2. Germline values: CDR1 DFQATT, CDR2 SNEGSKA (reference sequence). CDR3 nucleotides: TGCAGTGCTGGGGGACTAGCGGGGGGCACCGGGGAGCTGTTTTTT. Its protein is CSAGGLAGGTGELFF.

The rearrangement uses TRBV4-1 and TRBJ2-5; 10 positions match TRBD2. Trimming removed 0 bases from V and 2 bases from J; junction bases left unmatched: 6. Germline loops: CDR1 MGHRA, CDR2 YSYEKL. The length of the CDR3 is 17 residues. This CDR3 is CASSQDGGLAEQETQYF. The CDR3 coding sequence is TGCGCCAGCAGCCAAGATGGCGGACTAGCGGAACAAGAGACCCAGTACTTC.

This clonotype has ten or more counts. The chain couples TRBV20-1 to TRBJ1-4, with no clear D. Germline values: CDR1 DFQATT, CDR2 SNEGSKA (reference sequence). The CDR3 contains 14 residues. V gave up 0 bases and J gave up 8 bases, with 13 bases separating them. CDR3 coding DNA: TGCAGTGCTAGAGATACGGCCCCTGGGGAAAAACTGTTTTTT. It is translated as CSARDTAPGEKLFF.

This clonotype was counted many times. The rearrangement links TRBV20-1 to TRBJ2-5; 9 bases agree with TRBD2. Germline CDR1 is DFQATT and CDR2 is SNEGSKA (reference sequence). The CDR3 totals 15 residues. Losses at the gene ends were 0 bases for V and 6 bases for J; bases not matched to a gene: 8. The DNA of the CDR3 is TGCAGTGCTAGAGATTCGGCGGGGGGGCTGAAGACCCAGTACTTC. Translation: CSARDSAGGLKTQYF.

A note on this clonotype: A much larger clone lies one base from this, so it may be a read error. The V gene is TRBV5-1, the J gene TRBJ1-2, with D unclear. The ends were cut back, 0 bases at V and 0 bases at J, with 12 bases in the middle. CDR1 and CDR2 from the germline V gene are SGHRS and YFSETQ. The CDR3 contains 16 residues. This CDR3 reads CASSLAWTAANYGYTF. The DNA for the CDR3 is TGCGCCAGCAGCTTGGCCTGGACGGCAGCTAACTATGGCTACACCTTC. Variable domain in full (rest from reference TRBV5-1 and TRBJ1-2): KAGVTQTPRYLIKTRGQQVTLSCSPISGHRSVSWYQQTPGQGLQFLFEYFSETQRNKGNFPGRFSGRQFSNSRSEMNVSTLELGDSALYLCASSLAWTAANYGYTFGSGTRLTVV.

This clonotype was picked up many times. The chain joins TRBV12-3 or TRBV12-4 to TRBJ2-3; 12 positions agree with TRBD2. The CDR3 runs 14 residues. Trimming took 6 bases from V and 4 from J; bases not matched to a gene: 2. The CDR3 region is CASSRTSGADTQYF. The CDR3 region has the DNA TGTGCCAGCAGCCGGACTAGCGGGGCAGATACGCAGTATTTT.

The chain employs TRBV12-3 or TRBV12-4 and TRBJ1-3; D is uncertain. The CDR3 contains 15 residues. V was cut by 7 bases and J by 7 bases, with 20 bases left in between. The CDR3 here is CASTTRPRVTNTIYF. Written as DNA, the CDR3 is TGTGCCAGCACCACGAGGCCTCGTGTGACGAACACCATATATTTT.

The chain employs TRBV2 and TRBJ1-5; 7 bases line up with TRBD1. The CDR3 has 15 amino acids. Trimming at V came to 5 bases and at J to 3 bases, leaving 7 bases not matched to a gene. Germline V lookup: CDR1 SNHLY, CDR2 FYNNEI. The CDR3 region is CASSLRQGYNQPQHF. The CDR3 DNA sequence: TGTGCCAGCAGTCTAAGACAGGGCTACAATCAGCCCCAGCATTTT.

This clonotype was detected ten times or more. V and J are TRBV24-1 and TRBJ2-4; TRBD1 agrees at 7 bases. Germline values: CDR1 KGHDR, CDR2 SFDVKD. J was trimmed by 4 bases and V by 6 bases; bases with no gene match: 2. The CDR3 consists of 13 residues. The CDR3 reads CATSTGAKNIQYF. Here the CDR3 DNA reads TGTGCCACCAGTACAGGGGCTAAAAACATTCAGTACTTC.

At least ten counts were recorded for this clonotype. This chain links TRBV11-2 with TRBJ2-3, with D possibly TRBD2 on 6 matching bases. Per germline, CDR1 SGHAT and CDR2 FQNNGV. The germline V and J ends were trimmed by 5 bases and 0 bases, with 15 bases remaining between them. The CDR3 covers 16 residues. The CDR3 nucleotides read TGTGCCAGCAGCCCCGGGACTGGATATAGCACAGATACGCAGTATTTT. Translating gives CASSPGTGYSTDTQYF.

This rearrangement joins TRBV2 to TRBJ1-5, with D maybe TRBD1 (5 bases). CDR1 and CDR2 from the germline V gene are SNHLY and FYNNEI. The CDR3 spans 16 residues. The V gene lost 4 bases and the J gene lost 1 base, with 14 bases spanning the gap. CDR3 DNA: TGTGCCAGCAGTGGCCCCCCCCGGGACAGCAATCAGCCCCAGCATTTT. Its translation: CASSGPPRDSNQPQHF.

This clonotype was detected ten times or more. This chain joins TRBV28 and TRBJ2-4, with a tentative D call TRBD2 (5 bases). The CDR3 runs to 16 residues. With 3 bases removed from V and 2 bases from J, the gap between germline ends came to 14 bases. Germline V gives CDR1 MDHEN, CDR2 SYDVKM. DNA for the CDR3: TGTGCCAGCAGTTTCAAACTAGAACTAACCAAAAACATTCAGTACTTC. Encoded protein: CASSFKLELTKNIQYF. Together with reference TRBV28 and TRBJ2-4, the CDR3 gives the full variable domain: DVKVTQSSRYLVKRTGEKVFLECVQDMDHENMFWYRQDPGLGLRLIYFSYDVKMKEKGDIPEGYSVSREKKERFSLILESASTNQTSMYLCASSFKLELTKNIQYFGAGTRLSVL.